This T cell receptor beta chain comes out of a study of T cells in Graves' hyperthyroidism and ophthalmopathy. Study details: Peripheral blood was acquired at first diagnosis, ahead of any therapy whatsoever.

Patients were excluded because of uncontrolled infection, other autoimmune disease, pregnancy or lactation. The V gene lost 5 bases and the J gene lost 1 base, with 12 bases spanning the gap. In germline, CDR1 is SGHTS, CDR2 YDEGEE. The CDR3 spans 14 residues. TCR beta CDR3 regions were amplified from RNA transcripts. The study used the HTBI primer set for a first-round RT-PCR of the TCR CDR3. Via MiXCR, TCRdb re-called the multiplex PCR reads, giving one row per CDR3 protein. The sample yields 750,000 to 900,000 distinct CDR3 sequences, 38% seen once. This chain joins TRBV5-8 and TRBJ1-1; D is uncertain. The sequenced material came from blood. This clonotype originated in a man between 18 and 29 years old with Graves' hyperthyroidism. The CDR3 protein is CASREGTANTEAFF. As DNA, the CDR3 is TGTGCCAGCAGGGAGGGTACTGCGAACACTGAAGCTTTCTTT.